Each of the 18 T cell receptor beta chains below was sequenced from the same sample in a study of cytomegalovirus exposure and HLA in healthy donors. PCR primers comprised 60 Vbeta and 13 Jbeta primers. Assay used: immunoSEQ multiplex PCR; TCRdb lists only in-frame clones, some missing. The repertoire holds about 76,000 clones, with approximately 79% as singletons. The sequencing sample was made of PBMCs. The receptors originated from a man aged 25 to 45 in good health and CMV-seronegative.

The CDR3 DNA sequence: TGTGCCAGCGTTGAAGGGGGCAAGGATGAGCAGTTCTTC. It is translated as CASVEGGKDEQFF. The chain employs TRBV28 and TRBJ2-1; 7 bases are a match to TRBD1. Per the germline V gene, CDR1 is MDHEN and CDR2 is SYDVKM. The CDR3 length is 13 residues. V dropped 8 bases and J dropped 8; count of bases not matched to a gene: 9.

This chain uses TRBV9 with TRBJ2-7; D perhaps matches TRBD1 (5 bases). CDR3 length: 15 residues. From germline, CDR1 is SGDLS and CDR2 YYNGEE. Trimming took 0 bases from V and 2 from J, leaving 12 bases between them. The chain's CDR3 is CASSVAGAGPYEQYF. The DNA for the CDR3 is TGTGCCAGCAGCGTAGCTGGGGCAGGGCCCTACGAGCAGTACTTC. Drawing the rest from reference TRBV9 and TRBJ2-7, the complete variable domain is DSGVTQTPKHLITATGQRVTLRCSPRSGDLSVYWYQQSLDQGLQFLIQYYNGEERAKGNILERFSAQQFPDLHSELNLSSLELGDSALYFCASSVAGAGPYEQYFGPGTRLTVT.

The J gene is TRBJ2-1, the V gene TRBV4-3; 7 bases match TRBD2. Germline CDR1 is LGHNA and CDR2 is YSLEER. Trimming at V came to 1 base and at J to 5 bases, leaving 8 bases not matched to a gene. The CDR3 consists of 16 residues. The CDR3 region is CASSQGIGLGNNEQFF. In DNA, the CDR3 is TGCGCCAGCAGCCAAGGTATAGGACTAGGGAACAATGAGCAGTTCTTC.

Points on this clone: Additional DNA sequences in this sample encode the identical CDR3. This chain uses TRBV6-1 with TRBJ2-7; tentative D call: TRBD2 (5 bases). This CDR3 contains 15 residues. Trimming took 0 bases from V and 3 from J, leaving 12 bases between them. CDR1 is MNHNS, CDR2 SASEGT, per germline. CDR3 sequence (DNA): TGTGCCAGCAGTGAAGCTACAGCGGCTATCTACGAGCAGTACTTC. Amino acids: CASSEATAAIYEQYF.

The rearrangement links TRBV5-8 to TRBJ1-2, with a weak D call TRBD1 (6 bases). This CDR3 is 15 amino acids long. Trimming pared 1 base from V and 4 bases from J, leaving 14 bases between. In germline, CDR1 is SGHTS, CDR2 YDEGEE. The CDR3 loop reads CASSLTGGAIYGYTF. CDR3 DNA sequence: TGTGCCAGCAGCTTGACGGGGGGCGCCATCTATGGCTACACCTTC. Combining the CDR3 with reference TRBV5-8 and TRBJ1-2 gives the whole variable domain EAGVTQSPTHLIKTRGQQATLRCSPISGHTSVYWYQQALGLGLQFLLWYDEGEERNRGNFPPRFSGRQFPNYSSELNVNALELEDSALYLCASSLTGGAIYGYTFGSGTRLTVV.

The genes are TRBV5-4 and TRBJ1-2, with unresolved D. The CDR3 contains 13 residues. The V end was cut by 0 bases, the J end by 8 bases, with 11 bases between. CDR1 is SGHNT, CDR2 YYREEE, per germline (reference sequence). The CDR3 DNA reads TGTGCCAGCAGCTTGGAGAGGGAGGAGGGCTACACCTTC. This sequence encodes CASSLEREEGYTF.

The gene calls are TRBV6-1 and TRBJ2-5, with TRBD1 matching 8 bases. The CDR3 has 15 residues. With V trimmed by 0 bases and J by 5 bases, 5 bases remained unmatched. Per the germline V gene, CDR1 is MNHNS and CDR2 is SASEGT. The CDR3, as DNA: TGTGCCAGCAGTGAAGCAACAGGGGGAAGGGAGACCCAGTACTTC. Amino acid sequence: CASSEATGGRETQYF.

The chain employs TRBV4-2 and TRBJ1-4; D not certain. CDR3 length: 18 amino acids. V was shortened by 0 bases and J by 5 bases, with 19 bases between the two germline ends. The germline V gene has CDR1 LGHNA and CDR2 YNFKEQ. The CDR3 DNA reads as TGTGCCAGCAGCCAAGATGCTACGCGGGCAGGAGGGAATGAAAAACTGTTTTTT. It codes for CASSQDATRAGGNEKLFF.

The rearrangement joins TRBV6-5 to TRBJ2-5; D uncertain. CDR3 length: 11 amino acids. Trimming shortened V by 5 bases and J by 5 bases, and 6 bases separated the two germline ends. Germline V gene lookup returns CDR1 MNHEY and CDR2 SVGAGI. CDR3 coding DNA: TGTGCCAGCAGTGCGATGGAGACCCAGTACTTC. As protein: CASSAMETQYF.

The rearrangement uses TRBV6-1 and TRBJ1-2, with TRBD1 as a possible D gene (5 bases). Between the trimmed V and J ends, which lost 2 bases and 4 bases, there was a span of 14 bases. The germline gives CDR1 MNHNS, CDR2 SASEGT. This CDR3 has 15 amino acids. This CDR3 is CASSEQGPKPYGYTF. CDR3 sequence (DNA): TGTGCCAGCAGTGAACAGGGTCCCAAACCCTATGGCTACACCTTC.

This chain uses TRBV15 with TRBJ2-4, with D possibly being TRBD2 (6 bases). CDR1 and CDR2 from the germline V gene are LNHNV and YYDKDF (reference sequence). CDR3 length equals 14 residues. Trimming removed 8 bases from V and 5 bases from J, with 16 bases in between. CDR3 DNA: TGTGCCACCGCGGAGGGCCGAATGCAAAACATTCAGTACTTC. Its protein product is CATAEGRMQNIQYF. Combining the CDR3 with reference TRBV15 and TRBJ2-4 gives the whole variable domain DAMVIQNPRYQVTQFGKPVTLSCSQTLNHNVMYWYQQKSSQAPKLLFHYYDKDFNNEADTPDNFQSRRPNTSFCFLDIRSPGLGDTAMYLCATAEGRMQNIQYFGAGTRLSVL.

This chain links TRBV4-2 with TRBJ1-1; a weak D match, TRBD1 (5 bases). The CDR3 length is 16 residues. Looked up from germline, CDR1 is LGHNA and CDR2 is YNFKEQ. The V and J ends lost 1 base and 1 base respectively, with 13 bases between them. The CDR3 DNA reads as TGTGCCAGCAGCCAAGTAGTGATGGGGCAGAACACTGAAGCTTTCTTT. Translated: CASSQVVMGQNTEAFF.

This clone occurred once. Relative to the germline gene, one junction end is altered; a read error may explain this. The rearrangement uses TRBV7-9 and TRBJ2-2, with 11 bases that match TRBD2. Germline CDR1 SEHNR, CDR2 FQNEAQ (reference sequence). The CDR3 extends over 16 amino acids. CDR3 coding DNA: TGTTCCAGCAAGCTCGGGACTAGCGGAGTCACCGGGGAGCTGTTTTTT. Translated, it gives CSSKLGTSGVTGELFF. Using reference TRBV7-9 and TRBJ2-2 for the parts outside the CDR3, the full variable domain is DTGVSQNPRHKITKRGQNVTFRCDPISEHNRLYWYRQTLGQGPEFLTYFQNEAQLEKSRLLSDRFSAERPKGSFSTLEIQRTEQGDSAMYLCSSKLGTSGVTGELFFGEGSRLTVL.

This sequence joins TRBV30 and TRBJ1-4, with TRBD1 matching over 7 bases. There are 15 residues in the CDR3. The germline gives CDR1 GTSNPN, CDR2 SVGIG (reference sequence). The junction had 7 bases not matched to a gene; V was cut back by 2 bases and J by 4 bases. The CDR3 DNA follows: TGTGCCTGGAGTTCCCAGGGGGTGAATAATGAAAAACTGTTTTTT. Translated, it gives CAWSSQGVNNEKLFF.

V usage is TRBV30 and J usage is TRBJ2-7; possibly TRBD1 for D (8 bases). The germline CDR1 and CDR2 sequences are GTSNPN and SVGIG (reference sequence). The ends were cut back, 1 base at V and 2 bases at J, with 12 bases in the middle. The CDR3 totals 14 residues. The CDR3 protein is CAWSGTGRAYEQYF. The CDR3 DNA sequence: TGTGCCTGGAGTGGGACAGGGAGGGCCTACGAGCAGTACTTC. Together with reference TRBV30 and TRBJ2-7, the CDR3 gives the full variable domain: SQTIHQWPATLVQPVGSPLSLECTVEGTSNPNLYWYRQAAGRGLQLLFYSVGIGQISSEVPQNLSASRPQDRQFILSSKKLLLSDSGFYLCAWSGTGRAYEQYFGPGTRLTVT.

This clone was picked up a small number of times. The chain employs TRBV7-9 and TRBJ2-7; possibly TRBD1 for D (8 bases). This CDR3 is built from 15 residues. Germline V gene lookup returns CDR1 SEHNR and CDR2 FQNEAQ (reference sequence). Deletions cut 7 bases from V and 2 bases from J, with 18 bases between. The CDR3 loop reads CASTTEQGGAYEQYF. CDR3 nucleotides: TGTGCCAGCACCACCGAACAGGGGGGGGCCTACGAGCAGTACTTC.

The chain recombines TRBV4-3 with TRBJ1-1; maybe TRBD1 (6 bases). In germline, CDR1 is LGHNA, CDR2 YSLEER. The CDR3 covers 17 residues. The V gene lost 1 base and the J gene lost 0 bases, with 15 bases spanning the gap. CDR3 sequence: CASSQAGGRGMNTEAFF. In nucleotides, the CDR3 is TGCGCCAGCAGCCAAGCGGGGGGGCGAGGGATGAACACTGAAGCTTTCTTT.

The chain has TRBV25-1 and TRBJ1-6, with D possibly being TRBD1 (5 bases). CDR1 is MGHDK, CDR2 SYGVNS, per germline. V was cut by 5 bases and J by 13 bases, with 9 bases left in between. The CDR3 has 11 residues. The CDR3 sequence is CASSPGGPLHF. CDR3 in DNA: TGTGCCAGCAGTCCCGGGGGGCCCCTCCACTTT.